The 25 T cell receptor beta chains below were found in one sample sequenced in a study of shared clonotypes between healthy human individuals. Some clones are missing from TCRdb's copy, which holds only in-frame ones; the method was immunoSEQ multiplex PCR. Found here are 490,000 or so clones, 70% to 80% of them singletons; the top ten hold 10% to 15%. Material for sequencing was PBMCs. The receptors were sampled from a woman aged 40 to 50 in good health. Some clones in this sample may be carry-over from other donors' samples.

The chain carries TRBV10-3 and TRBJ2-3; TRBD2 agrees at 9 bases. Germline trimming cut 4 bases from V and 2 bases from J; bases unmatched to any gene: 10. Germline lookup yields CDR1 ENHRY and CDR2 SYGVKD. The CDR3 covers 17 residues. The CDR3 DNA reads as TGTGCCATCAGTGCTTTGGTGACTAGCGGTCCCACAGATACGCAGTATTTT. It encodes CAISALVTSGPTDTQYF.

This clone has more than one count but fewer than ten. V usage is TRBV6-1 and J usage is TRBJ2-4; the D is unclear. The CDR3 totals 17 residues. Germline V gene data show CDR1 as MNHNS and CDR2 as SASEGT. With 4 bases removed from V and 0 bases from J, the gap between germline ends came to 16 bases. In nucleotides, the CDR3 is TGTGCCAGCAGTGGTGGTTGGGGTAAGCTAGCCAAAAACATTCAGTACTTC. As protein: CASSGGWGKLAKNIQYF.

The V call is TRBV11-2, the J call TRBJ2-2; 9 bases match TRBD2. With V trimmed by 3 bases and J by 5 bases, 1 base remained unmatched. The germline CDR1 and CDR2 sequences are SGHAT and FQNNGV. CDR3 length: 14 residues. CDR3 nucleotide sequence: TGTGCCAGCAGCTTCAGCGGGGGGACCGGGGAGCTGTTTTTT. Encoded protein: CASSFSGGTGELFF.

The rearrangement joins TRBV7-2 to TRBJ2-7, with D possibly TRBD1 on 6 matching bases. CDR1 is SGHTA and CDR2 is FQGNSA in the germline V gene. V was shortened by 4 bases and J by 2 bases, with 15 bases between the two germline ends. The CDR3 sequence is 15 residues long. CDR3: CASSSSPGTTYEQYF. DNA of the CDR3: TGTGCCAGCAGCTCTTCACCCGGGACAACCTACGAGCAGTACTTC.

This chain's CDR3 is CASRSSRMNTEAFF. DNA for the CDR3: TGTGCCAGCAGAAGCTCCCGGATGAACACTGAAGCTTTCTTT. The chain links TRBV7-8 to TRBJ1-1, with D hard to call. Trimming removed 6 bases from V and 0 bases from J, with 11 bases in between. The CDR3 is 14 amino acids. CDR1 is SGHVS and CDR2 is FQNEAQ in the germline V gene. Full variable domain (remainder filled in from reference TRBV7-8 and TRBJ1-1): GAGVSQSPRYKVAKRGQDVALRCDPISGHVSLFWYQQALGQGPEFLTYFQNEAQLDKSGLPSDRFFAERPEGSVSTLKIQRTQQEDSAVYLCASRSSRMNTEAFFGQGTRLTVV.

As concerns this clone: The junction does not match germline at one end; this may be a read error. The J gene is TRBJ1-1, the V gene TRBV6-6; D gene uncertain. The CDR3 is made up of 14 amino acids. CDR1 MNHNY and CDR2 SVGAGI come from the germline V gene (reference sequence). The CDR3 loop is CASSYLTLNTEVFF. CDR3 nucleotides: TGTGCCAGCAGCTACTTGACTCTGAACACTGAAGTTTTCTTT.

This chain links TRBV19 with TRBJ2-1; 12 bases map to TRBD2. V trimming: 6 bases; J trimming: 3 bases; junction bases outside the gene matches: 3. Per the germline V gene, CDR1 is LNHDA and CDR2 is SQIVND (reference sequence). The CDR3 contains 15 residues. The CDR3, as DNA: TGTGCCAGTAGGTCACTAGCGGGAGGCTACAATGAGCAGTTCTTC. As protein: CASRSLAGGYNEQFF. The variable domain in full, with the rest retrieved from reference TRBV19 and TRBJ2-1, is DGGITQSPKYLFRKEGQNVTLSCEQNLNHDAMYWYRQDPGQGLRLIYYSQIVNDFQKGDIAEGYSVSREKKESFPLTVTSAQKNPTAFYLCASRSLAGGYNEQFFGPGTRLTVL.

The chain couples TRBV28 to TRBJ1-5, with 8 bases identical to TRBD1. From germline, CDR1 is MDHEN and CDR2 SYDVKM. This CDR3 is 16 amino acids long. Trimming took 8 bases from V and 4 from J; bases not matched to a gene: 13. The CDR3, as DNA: TGTGCCAGCCAAAACAGGGGGATGGGACAAAATCAGCCCCAGCATTTT. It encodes CASQNRGMGQNQPQHF.

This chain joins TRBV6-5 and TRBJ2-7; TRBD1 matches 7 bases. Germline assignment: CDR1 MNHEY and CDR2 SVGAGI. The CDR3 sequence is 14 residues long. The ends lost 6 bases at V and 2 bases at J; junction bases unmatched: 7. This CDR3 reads CASSLGTDTYEQYF. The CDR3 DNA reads TGTGCCAGCAGCCTCGGGACAGATACCTACGAGCAGTACTTC.

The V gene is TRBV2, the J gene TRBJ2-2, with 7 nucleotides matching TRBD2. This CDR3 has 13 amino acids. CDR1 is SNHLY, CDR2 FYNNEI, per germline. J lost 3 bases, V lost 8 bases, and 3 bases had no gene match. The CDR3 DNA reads TGTGCCAGCGGGAGGGCGCACACCGGGGAGCTGTTTTTT. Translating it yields CASGRAHTGELFF.

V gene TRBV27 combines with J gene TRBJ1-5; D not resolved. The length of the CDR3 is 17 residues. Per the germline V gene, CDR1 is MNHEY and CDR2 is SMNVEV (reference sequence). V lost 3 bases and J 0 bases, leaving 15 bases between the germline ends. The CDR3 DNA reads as TGTGCCAGCAGTTTTTCAGTGTCGGGATATAGCAATCAGCCCCAGCATTTT. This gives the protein CASSFSVSGYSNQPQHF.

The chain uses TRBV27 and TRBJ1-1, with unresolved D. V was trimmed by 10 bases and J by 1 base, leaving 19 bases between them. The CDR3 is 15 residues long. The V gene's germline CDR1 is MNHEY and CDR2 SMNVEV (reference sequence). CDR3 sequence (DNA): TGTGCCACCCCGCCGACTGGACGGCAGAACACTGAAGCTTTCTTT. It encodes CATPPTGRQNTEAFF.

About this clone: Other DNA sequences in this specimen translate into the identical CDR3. Written as DNA, the CDR3 is TGTGCCTGGAGTCCAGGGGCCCAAGAGACCCAGTACTTC. This codes for CAWSPGAQETQYF. This chain connects TRBV30 to TRBJ2-5, with a possible D match to TRBD1 (6 bases). CDR3 length: 13 amino acids. Deletions cut 2 bases from V and 1 base from J, with 8 bases between. In germline, CDR1 is GTSNPN, CDR2 SVGIG (reference sequence).

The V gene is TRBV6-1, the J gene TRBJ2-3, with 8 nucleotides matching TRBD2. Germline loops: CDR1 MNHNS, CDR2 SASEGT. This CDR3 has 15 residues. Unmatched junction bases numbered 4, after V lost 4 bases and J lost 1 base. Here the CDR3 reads CASSALAAGTDTQYF. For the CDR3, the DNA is TGTGCCAGCAGTGCACTAGCGGCCGGCACAGATACGCAGTATTTT.

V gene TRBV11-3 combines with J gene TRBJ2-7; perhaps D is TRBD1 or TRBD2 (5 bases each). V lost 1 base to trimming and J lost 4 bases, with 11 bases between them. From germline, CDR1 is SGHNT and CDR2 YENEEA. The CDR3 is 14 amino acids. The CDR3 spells CASSLGSGGYEQYF. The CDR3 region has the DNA TGTGCCAGCAGCTTAGGGTCTGGGGGATACGAGCAGTACTTC.

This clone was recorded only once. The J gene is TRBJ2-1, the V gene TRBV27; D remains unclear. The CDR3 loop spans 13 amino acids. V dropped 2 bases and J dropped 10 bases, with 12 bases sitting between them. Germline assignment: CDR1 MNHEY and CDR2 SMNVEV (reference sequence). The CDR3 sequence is CASSLTITGEQFF. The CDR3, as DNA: TGTGCCAGCAGTTTAACTATTACTGGGGAGCAGTTCTTC.

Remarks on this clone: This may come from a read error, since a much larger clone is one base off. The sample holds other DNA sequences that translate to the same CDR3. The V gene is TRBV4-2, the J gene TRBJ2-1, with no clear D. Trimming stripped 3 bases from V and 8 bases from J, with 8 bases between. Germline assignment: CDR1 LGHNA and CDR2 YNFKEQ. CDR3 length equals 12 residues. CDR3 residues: CASSQDRDEQFF. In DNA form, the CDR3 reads TGTGCCAGCAGCCAGGATAGGGATGAGCAGTTCTTC.

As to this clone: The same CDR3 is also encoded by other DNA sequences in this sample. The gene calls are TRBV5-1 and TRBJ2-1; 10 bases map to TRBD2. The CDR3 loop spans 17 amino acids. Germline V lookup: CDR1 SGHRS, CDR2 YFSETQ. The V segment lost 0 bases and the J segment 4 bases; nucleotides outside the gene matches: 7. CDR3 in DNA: TGCGCCAGCAGCTTGGAGGCTAGCGGGAGTTCGTACAATGAGCAGTTCTTC. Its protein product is CASSLEASGSSYNEQFF.

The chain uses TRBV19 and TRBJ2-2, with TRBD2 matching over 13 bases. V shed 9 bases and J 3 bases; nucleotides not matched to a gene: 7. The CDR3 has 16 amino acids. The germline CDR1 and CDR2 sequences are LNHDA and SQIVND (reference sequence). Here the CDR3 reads CASTGLAGLDTGELFF. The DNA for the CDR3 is TGTGCCAGCACGGGACTAGCGGGGCTTGACACCGGGGAGCTGTTTTTT. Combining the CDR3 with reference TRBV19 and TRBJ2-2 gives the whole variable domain DGGITQSPKYLFRKEGQNVTLSCEQNLNHDAMYWYRQDPGQGLRLIYYSQIVNDFQKGDIAEGYSVSREKKESFPLTVTSAQKNPTAFYLCASTGLAGLDTGELFFGEGSRLTVL.

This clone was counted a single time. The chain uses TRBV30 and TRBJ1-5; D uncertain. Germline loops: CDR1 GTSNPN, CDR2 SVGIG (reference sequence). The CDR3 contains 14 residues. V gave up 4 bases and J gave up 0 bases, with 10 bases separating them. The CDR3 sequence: CAWNVANSNQPQHF. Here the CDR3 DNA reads TGTGCCTGGAATGTGGCAAATAGCAATCAGCCCCAGCATTTT.

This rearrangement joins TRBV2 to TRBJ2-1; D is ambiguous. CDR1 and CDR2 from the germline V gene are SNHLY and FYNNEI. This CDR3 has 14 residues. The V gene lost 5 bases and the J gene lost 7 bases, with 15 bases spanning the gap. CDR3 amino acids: CASSRQAADNEQFF. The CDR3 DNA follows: TGTGCCAGCAGTCGGCAGGCCGCCGATAATGAGCAGTTCTTC.

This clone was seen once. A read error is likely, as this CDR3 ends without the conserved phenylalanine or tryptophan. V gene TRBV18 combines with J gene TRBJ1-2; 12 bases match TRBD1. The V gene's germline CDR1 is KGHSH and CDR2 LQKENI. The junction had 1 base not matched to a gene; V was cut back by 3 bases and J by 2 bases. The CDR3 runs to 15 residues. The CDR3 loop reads CASSPGTGGNYGYTL. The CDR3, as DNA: TGTGCCAGCTCACCCGGGACAGGGGGCAACTATGGCTACACCCTC.

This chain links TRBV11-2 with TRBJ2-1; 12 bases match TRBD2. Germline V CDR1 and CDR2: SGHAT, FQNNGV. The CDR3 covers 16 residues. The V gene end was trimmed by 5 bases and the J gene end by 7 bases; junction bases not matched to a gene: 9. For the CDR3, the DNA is TGTGCCAGCAGCAAACCGACTAGCGGGAGTGAGAATGAGCAGTTCTTC. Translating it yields CASSKPTSGSENEQFF.

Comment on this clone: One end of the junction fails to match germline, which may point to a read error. In DNA, the CDR3 is TGCGCCAGCAGCCAGGGGACAGGGGGCAACCAGCCCCAGCATTTT. Encoded protein: CASSQGTGGNQPQHF. The chain joins TRBV4-1 to TRBJ1-5; TRBD1 aligns across 12 bases. Germline V lookup: CDR1 MGHRA, CDR2 YSYEKL. The CDR3 sequence is 15 residues long.

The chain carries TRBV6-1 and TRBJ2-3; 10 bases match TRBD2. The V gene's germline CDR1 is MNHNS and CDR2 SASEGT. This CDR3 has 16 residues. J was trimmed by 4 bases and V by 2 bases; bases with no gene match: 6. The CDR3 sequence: CASSENLAGVPDTQYF. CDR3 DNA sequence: TGTGCCAGCAGTGAAAACCTAGCGGGAGTTCCAGATACGCAGTATTTT.